Here is one T cell receptor (beta chain) with its context. Its antigen is not identified. Germline CDR1 and CDR2: SGHRS and YFSETQ. Trimming left V 0 bases short and J 3 bases short, with 12 bases between. This CDR3 region has 15 residues. This table comes from immunoSEQ multiplex PCR, and its TCRdb copy is limited to in-frame clones, with some not included. The sample records about 160,000 clones, roughly 90% being singletons. The data were obtained in a study of cytomegalovirus exposure and HLA in healthy donors. Whole-study results and caveats: TCR sequences were mostly rare, though some public TCRs occurred in many donors. Cytomegalovirus association was assigned to approximately 160 TCR beta chains.

The chain employs TRBV5-1 and TRBJ1-2; D remains ambiguous. The sequence derives from a woman younger than 45 in good health and CMV-seronegative. Sequenced input: PBMCs. In DNA form, the CDR3 reads TGCGCCAGCAGCTTGGACGTTTATGGGGACTATGGCTACACCTTC. The encoded protein is CASSLDVYGDYGYTF.